A single sample is the source of the 14 T cell receptor beta chains below, sequenced in a study of blood T cells in healthy people across ages. A J-beta primer mix and a sample-barcoded 5' primer were used in a second PCR of about 7 to 12 cycles. TCRdb independently ran MiXCR on the 5' RACE reads; one entry per CDR3 protein. The repertoire has about 1.6 million distinct CDR3 sequences, about 35% of them found once; the top ten carry about 11%. The sequenced sample was blood. The receptors shown here come from a woman in her 30s in good health.

This clonotype occurred a few times. The CDR3: CASSFIRTADQPQHF. The CDR3 DNA reads as TGTGCCAGCAGCTTCATCAGAACAGCGGATCAGCCCCAGCATTTT. This rearrangement joins TRBV7-8 to TRBJ1-5, with unresolved D. The ends were cut back, 3 bases at V and 5 bases at J, with 14 bases in the middle. The CDR3 runs 15 residues. Germline CDR1 reads SGHVS; CDR2 reads FQNEAQ.

In the case of this clonotype: Mismatch with germline at one junction end may stem from a read error. The chain recombines TRBV7-3 with TRBJ2-3; weak D call: TRBD2 (5 bases). The germline CDR1 and CDR2 sequences are SGHTA and FQGTGA. This CDR3 is built from 17 residues. DNA for the CDR3: TGTGCCAGCAGCTTAAGAGGCTCAGCGGACGGCCCAGATATGCAGTATTTT. Its translation is CASSLRGSADGPDMQYF.

The sample holds a few counts of this clonotype. This sequence joins TRBV20-1 and TRBJ2-1; 10 bases line up with TRBD2. Per the germline V gene, CDR1 is DFQATT and CDR2 is SNEGSKA (reference sequence). Trimming cost V 6 bases and J 6 bases; bases outside gene matches: 17. This CDR3 has 17 residues. For the CDR3, the DNA is TGCAGTGCCACCCAGGGAAGGCTAGCGGGAGTGGTCAATGAGCAGTTCTTC. Its protein is CSATQGRLAGVVNEQFF.

The chain has TRBV14 and TRBJ1-4; no definite D call. CDR1 and CDR2 from the germline V gene are SGHDN and FVKESK. Trimming took off 5 bases at V and 0 bases at J, with 10 bases between the two ends. CDR3 length: 15 amino acids. This CDR3 is CASSSGEATNEKLFF. The CDR3, as DNA: TGTGCCAGCAGCAGCGGGGAAGCAACTAATGAAAAACTGTTTTTT.

This clonotype has only a few counts. The genes are TRBV3-1 and TRBJ2-7, with 11 nucleotides matching TRBD1. V lost 1 base to trimming and J lost 4 bases; unmatched junction nucleotides: 3. The CDR3 runs to 15 residues. Germline V gives CDR1 LGHDT, CDR2 YNNKEL (reference sequence). CDR3 amino acids: CASSQGTGGVYEQYF. CDR3 DNA: TGTGCCAGCAGCCAAGGGACAGGGGGCGTTTACGAGCAGTACTTC.

The genes are TRBV12-3 or TRBV12-4 and TRBJ2-5, with 9 bases matching TRBD1. The DNA matches TRBJ2-7 better at its end, which makes the J call doubtful. This CDR3 is 12 amino acids long. Here the CDR3 DNA reads TGTGCCGTAAGACAGGGGGTAAGCGAGCAGTACTTC. This codes for CAVRQGVSEQYF.

CDR3 sequence reads: CASKGRSTDTQYF. The CDR3 coding sequence is TGTGCCAGCAAGGGACGGAGCACAGATACGCAGTATTTT. The chain carries TRBV2 and TRBJ2-3, with D perhaps TRBD1 or TRBD2 (5 bases each). Trimming removed 7 bases from V and 0 bases from J, with 8 bases in between. This CDR3 is built from 13 residues. In germline, CDR1 is SNHLY, CDR2 FYNNEI.

This clonotype was counted only a few times. This chain uses TRBV6-6 with TRBJ2-4, with D perhaps given as TRBD1 or TRBD2 (5 bases each). V lost 0 bases and J 6 bases, leaving 9 bases between the germline ends. The CDR3 spans 14 residues. Per germline, CDR1 MNHNY and CDR2 SVGAGI (reference sequence). CDR3 sequence (DNA): TGTGCCAGCAGTTACTCGGGGGAGACAAACATTCAGTACTTC. Translation: CASSYSGETNIQYF.

The V gene is TRBV6-1, the J gene TRBJ1-1, with D uncertain. V shed 0 bases and J shed 3 bases, with 14 bases lying between them. Germline V gene sequence: CDR1 MNHNS, CDR2 SASEGT. The length of the CDR3 is 16 residues. CDR3 protein: CASSEAERGFYTEAFF. The CDR3 nucleotides are TGTGCCAGCAGTGAAGCGGAACGGGGATTTTACACTGAAGCTTTCTTT.

This clonotype was counted between two and nine times. The rearrangement joins TRBV11-2 to TRBJ2-5; 8 nucleotides align to TRBD2. V shed 2 bases, J shed 2 bases, and the junction held 4 bases outside the gene matches. Per germline, CDR1 SGHAT and CDR2 FQNNGV. The CDR3 has 15 amino acids. The chain's CDR3 is CASSLTGLEQETQYF. As DNA, the CDR3 is TGTGCCAGCAGCTTAACGGGACTAGAACAAGAGACCCAGTACTTC.

This chain uses TRBV7-8 with TRBJ1-1, with D uncertain. V was pared by 2 bases and J by 1 base, with 8 bases between. The V gene's germline CDR1 is SGHVS and CDR2 FQNEAQ. This CDR3 contains 14 residues. CDR3 sequence (DNA): TGTGCCAGCAGCTTATATAGGGAGAACACTGAAGCTTTCTTT. The encoded protein is CASSLYRENTEAFF. Full variable domain (remainder filled in from reference TRBV7-8 and TRBJ1-1): GAGVSQSPRYKVAKRGQDVALRCDPISGHVSLFWYQQALGQGPEFLTYFQNEAQLDKSGLPSDRFFAERPEGSVSTLKIQRTQQEDSAVYLCASSLYRENTEAFFGQGTRLTVV.

This rearrangement joins TRBV7-2 to TRBJ2-3, with 7 bases fitting TRBD2. The CDR3 extends over 15 amino acids. Trimming removed 0 bases from V and 4 bases from J; junction bases left unmatched: 4. Germline lookup yields CDR1 SGHTA and CDR2 FQGNSA. The CDR3 protein is CASSLAGSGSDTQYF. CDR3 nucleotides: TGTGCCAGCAGCTTAGCTGGTAGCGGGTCAGATACGCAGTATTTT.

The rearrangement joins TRBV5-5 to TRBJ1-4; D is possibly TRBD1 (5 bases). The CDR3 is 15 amino acids. CDR1 is SGHKS, CDR2 YYEKEE, per germline (reference sequence). The germline V and J ends were trimmed by 3 bases and 8 bases, with 17 bases remaining between them. The CDR3 sequence: CASSSRSRVSEKLFF. The DNA for the CDR3 is TGTGCCAGCAGCTCTCGTTCCAGGGTCTCGGAAAAACTGTTTTTT.

This clonotype turned up a few times. The genes are TRBV20-1 and TRBJ1-5; D may be TRBD1 (6 bases). The germline V gene encodes CDR1 DFQATT and CDR2 SNEGSKA (reference sequence). The CDR3 has 15 residues. Deletions cut 5 bases from V and 0 bases from J, with 14 bases between. CDR3 sequence (DNA): TGCAGTGCTGGGGGCTCAACAGGTAGCAATCAGCCCCAGCATTTT. This encodes CSAGGSTGSNQPQHF.